This T cell receptor (beta chain) was captured by sequencing in a study of Tregs in tolerant kidney transplant recipients. Study information: Related graft donors supplied nonmyeloablative bone marrow transplants, and mixed chimerism was transient.

Worth noting for this clone: Its antigen is as yet unknown. The read falls 3 residues short of the CDR3 end, and the missing part is taken from the germline J gene.

General study points: The small number of patients limits these findings pending further validation. Donor-specific Treg expansion exceeded global Treg expansion in tolerant patients, suggesting antigen drive. Biological reproducibility was not directly addressed, but technical replication error appeared minimal.

Sequencing was performed with immunoSEQ multiplex PCR; in TCRdb, only in-frame clones are kept and a portion is missing. Here the sample table reports 2,700 or so clones. The V segment lost 8 bases and the J segment 4 bases; nucleotides outside the gene matches: 2. The CDR3 runs 12 residues. CDR1 SGHVS and CDR2 FQNEAQ come from the germline V gene. Recipient PBMCs carried a CFSE label and met irradiated graft donor PBMCs for approximately 6 days before FACS sorting. Source: CD8+ T cells from blood cultured with allogeneic cells, taken before the transplant. This TCR derives from a human patient who received a combined kidney and bone marrow transplant. The genes are TRBV7-8 and TRBJ2-5, with 9 bases identical to TRBD2. CDR3 sequence reads: CASAGGGETQYF. CDR3 DNA (partial): TGTGCCAGCGCGGGGGGGGGAGAGACC.